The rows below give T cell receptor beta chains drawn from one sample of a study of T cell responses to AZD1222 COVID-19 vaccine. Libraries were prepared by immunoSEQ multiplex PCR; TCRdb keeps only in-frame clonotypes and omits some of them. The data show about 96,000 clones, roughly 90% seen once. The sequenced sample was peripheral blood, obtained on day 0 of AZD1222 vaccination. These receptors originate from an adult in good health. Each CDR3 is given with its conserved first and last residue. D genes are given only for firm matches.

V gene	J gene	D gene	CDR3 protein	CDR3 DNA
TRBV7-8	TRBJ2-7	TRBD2	CASSWGGIRYEQYF	TGTGCCAGCAGCTGGGGGGGAATAAGATACGAGCAGTACTTC
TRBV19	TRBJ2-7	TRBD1	CASSRFGQGAGYEQYF	TGTGCCAGTAGTAGGTTCGGACAGGGGGCGGGCTACGAGCAGTACTTC
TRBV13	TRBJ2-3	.	CASSLSDTQYF	TGTGCCAGCAGCTTATCGGATACGCAGTATTTT
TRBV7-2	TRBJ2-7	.	CASSLRLARGYEQYF	TGTGCCAGCAGCTTGCGACTGGCGCGTGGCTACGAGCAGTACTTC
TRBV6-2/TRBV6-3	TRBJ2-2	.	CASSPPLGLGMGTGELFF	TGTGCCAGCAGCCCCCCATTGGGATTGGGAATGGGCACCGGGGAGCTGTTTTTT
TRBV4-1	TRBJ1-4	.	CASSQDGGRPREKLFF	TGCGCCAGCAGCCAAGATGGGGGGAGGCCGAGAGAAAAACTGTTTTTT
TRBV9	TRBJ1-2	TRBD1	CASSVEGQGYGYTF	TGTGCCAGCAGCGTAGAGGGACAGGGGTATGGCTACACCTTC
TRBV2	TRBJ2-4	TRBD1	CASRTKRTGGLGEPKNIQYF	TGTGCCAGCAGGACGAAGAGGACAGGGGGCTTGGGTGAACCCAAAAACATTCAGTACTTC
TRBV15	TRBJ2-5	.	CATSRVAGIQETQYF	TGTGCCACCAGCAGAGTTGCGGGGATCCAGGAGACCCAGTACTTC
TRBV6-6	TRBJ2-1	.	CASSYPPNNEQFF	TGTGCCAGCAGTTACCCCCCAAACAATGAGCAGTTCTTC
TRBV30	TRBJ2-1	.	CAWTPAWGEQFF	TGTGCCTGGACACCCGCCTGGGGTGAGCAGTTCTTC
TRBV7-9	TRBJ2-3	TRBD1	CASSVVTGGTDTQYF	TGTGCCAGCAGCGTCGTGACAGGGGGCACAGATACGCAGTATTTT
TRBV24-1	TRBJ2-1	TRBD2	CATSPYRGGEQFF	TGTGCCACCAGCCCCTACCGGGGAGGGGAGCAGTTCTTC
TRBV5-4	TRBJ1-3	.	CASGKAGNTIYF	TGTGCCTCAGGGAAAGCTGGAAACACCATATATTTT
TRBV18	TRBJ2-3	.	CASSQRSDTDTQYF	TGTGCCAGCTCACAAAGGTCCGACACAGATACGCAGTATTTT
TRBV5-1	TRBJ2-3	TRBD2	CASSLRTSATDTQYF	TGCGCCAGCAGCTTGAGGACTAGCGCTACAGATACGCAGTATTTT
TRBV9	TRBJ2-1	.	CASSPTVSSYNEQFF	TGTGCCAGCAGCCCGACAGTGAGCTCCTACAATGAGCAGTTCTTC